This TCR beta chain was sequenced for a study of CD8 T cells in Susac syndrome. Study summary: Active disease was present in about 6 of the sequenced Susac syndrome patients, whereas under 10 of them were in remission. When blood was collected, patients with Susac syndrome were therapy-naive, were taking corticosteroids, or were receiving intravenous immunoglobulin alone. Study outcomes and limitations: The study acknowledged a relatively small number of individuals in its TCR sequencing and HLA analysis.

The germline CDR1 and CDR2 sequences are DFQATT and SNEGSKA (reference sequence). V dropped 0 bases and J dropped 7; count of bases not matched to a gene: 4. The CDR3 is 15 amino acids. As regards this clonotype: As yet, its antigen is unknown.

With random hexamers, 0.5 to 1 ug RNA was reverse transcribed. immunoSEQ multiplex PCR amplified TCR beta CDR3 across 54 Vbeta, 13 Jbeta. TCRdb fed the immunoSEQ multiplex PCR reads into MiXCR, producing one record per CDR3 protein. The table shows about 140,000 distinct CDR3 sequences, with approximately 95% occurring only once. The sample taken for sequencing was CD4+ T cells from PBMCs. The V gene is TRBV20-1, the J gene TRBJ2-2; 11 bases align to TRBD2. The receptor comes from a human donor with Susac syndrome. The CDR3 sequence is CSARDPGTSGGELFF. The CDR3 bases are TGCAGTGCTAGAGACCCCGGGACTAGCGGCGGGGAGCTGTTTTTT.